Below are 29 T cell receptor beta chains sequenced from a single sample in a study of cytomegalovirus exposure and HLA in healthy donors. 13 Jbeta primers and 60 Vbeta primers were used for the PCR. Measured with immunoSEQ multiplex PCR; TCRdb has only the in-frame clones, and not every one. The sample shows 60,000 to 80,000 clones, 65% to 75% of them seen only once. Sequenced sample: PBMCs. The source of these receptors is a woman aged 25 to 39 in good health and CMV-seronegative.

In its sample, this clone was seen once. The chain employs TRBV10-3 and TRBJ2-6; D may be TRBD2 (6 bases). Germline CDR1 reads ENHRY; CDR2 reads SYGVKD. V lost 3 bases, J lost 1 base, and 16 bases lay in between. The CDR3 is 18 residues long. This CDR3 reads CAISDPGERGSGANVLTF. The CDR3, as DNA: TGTGCCATCAGTGACCCCGGGGAACGGGGGTCTGGGGCCAACGTCCTGACTTTC.

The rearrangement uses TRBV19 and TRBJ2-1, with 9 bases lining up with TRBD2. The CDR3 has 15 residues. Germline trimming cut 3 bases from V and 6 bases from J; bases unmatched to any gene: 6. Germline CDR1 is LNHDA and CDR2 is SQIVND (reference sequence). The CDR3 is CASSMGLAGTNEQFF. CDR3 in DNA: TGTGCCAGTAGTATGGGGCTAGCGGGAACCAATGAGCAGTTCTTC.

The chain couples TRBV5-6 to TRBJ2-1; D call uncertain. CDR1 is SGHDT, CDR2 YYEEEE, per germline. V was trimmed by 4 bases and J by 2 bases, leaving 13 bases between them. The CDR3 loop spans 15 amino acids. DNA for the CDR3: TGTGCCAGCAGCCTGGTGGGCCAGGCCTACAATGAGCAGTTCTTC. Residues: CASSLVGQAYNEQFF.

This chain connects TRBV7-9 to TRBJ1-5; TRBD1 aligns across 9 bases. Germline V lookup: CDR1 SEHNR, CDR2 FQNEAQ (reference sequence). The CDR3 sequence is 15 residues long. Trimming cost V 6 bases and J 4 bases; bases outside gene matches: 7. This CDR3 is CASSKGQGQNQPQHF. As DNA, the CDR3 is TGTGCCAGCAGTAAGGGACAGGGACAAAATCAGCCCCAGCATTTT.

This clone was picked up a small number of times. CDR3 region: CASSEDIGVGAYEQYV. The DNA of the CDR3 is TGTGCCAGCAGTGAAGACATTGGGGTAGGGGCCTACGAGCAGTACGTC. The V and J genes are TRBV6-1 and TRBJ2-7, with D maybe TRBD1 (5 bases). V was shortened by 1 base and J by 2 bases, with 15 bases between the two germline ends. The CDR3 extends over 16 amino acids. Germline lookup yields CDR1 MNHNS and CDR2 SASEGT.

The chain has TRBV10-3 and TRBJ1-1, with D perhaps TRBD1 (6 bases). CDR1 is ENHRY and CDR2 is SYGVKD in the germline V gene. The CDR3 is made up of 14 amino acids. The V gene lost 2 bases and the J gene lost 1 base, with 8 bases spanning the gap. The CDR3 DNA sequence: TGTGCCATCAGTGAGCGGGGACAGAACACTGAAGCTTTCTTT. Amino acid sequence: CAISERGQNTEAFF.

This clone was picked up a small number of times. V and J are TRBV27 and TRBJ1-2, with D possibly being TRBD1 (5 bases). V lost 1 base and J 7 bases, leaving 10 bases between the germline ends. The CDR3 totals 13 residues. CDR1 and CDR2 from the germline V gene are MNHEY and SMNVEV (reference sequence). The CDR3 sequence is CASSLFPGGGYTF. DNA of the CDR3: TGTGCCAGCAGTTTATTCCCCGGGGGTGGCTACACCTTC.

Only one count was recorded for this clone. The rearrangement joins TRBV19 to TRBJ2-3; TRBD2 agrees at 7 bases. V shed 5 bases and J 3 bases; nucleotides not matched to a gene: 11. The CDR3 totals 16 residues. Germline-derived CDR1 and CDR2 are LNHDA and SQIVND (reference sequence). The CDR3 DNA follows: TGTGCCAGTAGTTGGGGCGGGAGAAGCAGGACAGATACGCAGTATTTT. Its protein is CASSWGGRSRTDTQYF.

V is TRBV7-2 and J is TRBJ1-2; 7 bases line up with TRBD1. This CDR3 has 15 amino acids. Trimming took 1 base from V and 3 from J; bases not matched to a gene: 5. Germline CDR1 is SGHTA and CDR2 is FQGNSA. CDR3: CASSLGSQGYYGYTF. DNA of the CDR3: TGTGCCAGCAGCTTAGGGTCACAGGGGTACTATGGCTACACCTTC.

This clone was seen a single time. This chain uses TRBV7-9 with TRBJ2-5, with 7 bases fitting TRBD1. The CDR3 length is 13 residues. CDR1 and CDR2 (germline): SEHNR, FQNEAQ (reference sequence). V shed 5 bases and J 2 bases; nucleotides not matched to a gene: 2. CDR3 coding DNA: TGTGCCAGCAGCCCCAGGGGGCAAGAGACCCAGTACTTC. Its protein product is CASSPRGQETQYF.

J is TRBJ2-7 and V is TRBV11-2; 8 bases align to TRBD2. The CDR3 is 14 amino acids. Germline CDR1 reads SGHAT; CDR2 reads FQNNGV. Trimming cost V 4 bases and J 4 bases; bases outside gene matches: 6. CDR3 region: CASSSYREGYEQYF. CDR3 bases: TGTGCCAGCAGCTCCTATCGGGAGGGATACGAGCAGTACTTC.

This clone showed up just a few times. CDR3 residues: CASRQRTGREDTQYF. The CDR3 DNA reads TGTGCCAGCAGACAAAGGACAGGGCGGGAGGATACGCAGTATTTT. This chain joins TRBV7-2 and TRBJ2-3; TRBD1 might be the D (8 bases). V was pared by 6 bases and J by 6 bases, with 19 bases between. CDR3 length: 15 amino acids. Germline assignment: CDR1 SGHTA and CDR2 FQGNSA.

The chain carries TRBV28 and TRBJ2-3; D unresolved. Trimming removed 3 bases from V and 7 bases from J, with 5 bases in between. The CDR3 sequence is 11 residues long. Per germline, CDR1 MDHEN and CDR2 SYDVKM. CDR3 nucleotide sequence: TGTGCCAGCAGTTTGCGATATACGCAGTATTTT. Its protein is CASSLRYTQYF.

CDR3 in amino acids: CASSEAGANEQFF. Written as DNA, the CDR3 is TGTGCCAGCAGCGAAGCGGGAGCTAATGAGCAGTTCTTC. V is TRBV9 and J is TRBJ2-1, with TRBD2 matching 8 bases. V dropped 3 bases and J dropped 7; count of bases not matched to a gene: 3. The germline V gene has CDR1 SGDLS and CDR2 YYNGEE. The CDR3 has 13 residues. The variable domain in full, completed from reference TRBV9 and TRBJ2-1, reads DSGVTQTPKHLITATGQRVTLRCSPRSGDLSVYWYQQSLDQGLQFLIQYYNGEERAKGNILERFSAQQFPDLHSELNLSSLELGDSALYFCASSEAGANEQFFGPGTRLTVL.

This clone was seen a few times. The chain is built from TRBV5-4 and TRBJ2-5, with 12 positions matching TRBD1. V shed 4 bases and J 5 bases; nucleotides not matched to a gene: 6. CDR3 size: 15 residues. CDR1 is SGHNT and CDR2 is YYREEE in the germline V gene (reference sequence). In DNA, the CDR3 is TGTGCCAGCAGCCAGGGACAGGGGGCTGCGGAGACCCAGTACTTC. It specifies CASSQGQGAAETQYF.

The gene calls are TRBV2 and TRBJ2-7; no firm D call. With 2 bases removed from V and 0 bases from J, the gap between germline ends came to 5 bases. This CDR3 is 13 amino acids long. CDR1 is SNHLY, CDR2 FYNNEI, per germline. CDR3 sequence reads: CASSEWSSYEQYV. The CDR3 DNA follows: TGTGCCAGCAGTGAATGGAGCTCCTACGAGCAGTACGTC.

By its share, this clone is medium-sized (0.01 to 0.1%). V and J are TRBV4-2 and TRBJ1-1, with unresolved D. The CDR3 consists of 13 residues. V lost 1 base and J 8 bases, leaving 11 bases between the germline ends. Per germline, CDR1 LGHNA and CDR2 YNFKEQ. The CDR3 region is CASSQGEGFEAFF. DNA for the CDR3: TGTGCCAGCAGCCAAGGAGAGGGATTCGAAGCTTTCTTT.

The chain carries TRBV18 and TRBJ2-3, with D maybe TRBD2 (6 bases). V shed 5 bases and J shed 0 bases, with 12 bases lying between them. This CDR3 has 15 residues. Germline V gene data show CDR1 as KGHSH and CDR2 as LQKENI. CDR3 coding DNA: TGTGCCAGCTCAGCGTACGGGGGAAGCACAGATACGCAGTATTTT. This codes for CASSAYGGSTDTQYF. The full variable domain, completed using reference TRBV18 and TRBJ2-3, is NAGVMQNPRHLVRRRGQEARLRCSPMKGHSHVYWYRQLPEEGLKFMVYLQKENIIDESGMPKERFSAEFPKEGPSILRIQQVVRGDSAAYFCASSAYGGSTDTQYFGPGTRLTVL.

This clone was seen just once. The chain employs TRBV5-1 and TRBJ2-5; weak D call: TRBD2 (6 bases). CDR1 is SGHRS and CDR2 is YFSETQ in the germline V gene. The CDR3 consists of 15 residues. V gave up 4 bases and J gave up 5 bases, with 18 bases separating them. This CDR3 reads CASSPIGGRMETQYF. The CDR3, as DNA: TGCGCCAGCAGCCCCATAGGAGGGAGAATGGAGACCCAGTACTTC.

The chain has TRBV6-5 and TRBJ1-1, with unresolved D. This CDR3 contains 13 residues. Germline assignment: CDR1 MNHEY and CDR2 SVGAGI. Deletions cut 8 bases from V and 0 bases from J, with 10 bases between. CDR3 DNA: TGTGCCAGCCTCGGACTTATGAACACTGAAGCTTTCTTT. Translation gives CASLGLMNTEAFF.

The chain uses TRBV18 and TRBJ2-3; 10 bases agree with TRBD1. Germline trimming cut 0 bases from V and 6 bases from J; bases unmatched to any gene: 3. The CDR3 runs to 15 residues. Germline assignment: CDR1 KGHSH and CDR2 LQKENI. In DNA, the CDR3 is TGTGCCAGCTCACCACCGACAGGGGGCAGGGATACGCAGTATTTT. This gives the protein CASSPPTGGRDTQYF.

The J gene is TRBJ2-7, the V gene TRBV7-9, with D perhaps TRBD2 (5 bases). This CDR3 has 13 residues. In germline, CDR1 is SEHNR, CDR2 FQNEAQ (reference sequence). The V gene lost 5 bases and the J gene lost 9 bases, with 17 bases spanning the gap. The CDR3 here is CASSPTKGGGQYF. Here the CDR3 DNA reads TGTGCCAGCAGCCCAACCAAGGGCGGAGGGCAGTACTTC.

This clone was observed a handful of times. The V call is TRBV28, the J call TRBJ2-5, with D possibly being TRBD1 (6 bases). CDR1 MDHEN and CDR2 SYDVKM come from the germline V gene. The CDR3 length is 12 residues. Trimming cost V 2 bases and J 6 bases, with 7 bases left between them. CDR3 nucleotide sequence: TGTGCCAGCAGTTTAACAGGGAAGACCCAGTACTTC. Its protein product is CASSLTGKTQYF.

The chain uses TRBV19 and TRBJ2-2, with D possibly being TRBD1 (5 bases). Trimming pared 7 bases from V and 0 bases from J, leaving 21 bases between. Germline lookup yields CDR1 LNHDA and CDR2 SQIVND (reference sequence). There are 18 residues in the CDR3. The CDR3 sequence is CASKKDHRGYANTGELFF. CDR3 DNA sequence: TGTGCCAGTAAAAAGGATCATAGGGGATACGCGAACACCGGGGAGCTGTTTTTT.

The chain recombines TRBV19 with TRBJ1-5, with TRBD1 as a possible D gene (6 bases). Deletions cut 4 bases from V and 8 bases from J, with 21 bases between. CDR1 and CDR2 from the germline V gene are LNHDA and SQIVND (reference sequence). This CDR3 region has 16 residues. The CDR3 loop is CASSSQTGSLSEPQHF. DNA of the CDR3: TGTGCCAGTAGTAGCCAGACAGGTTCCTTATCAGAGCCCCAGCATTTT.

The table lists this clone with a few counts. The CDR3 nucleotides read TGTGCCAGTTGCACCGGGAACACTGAAGCTTTCTTT. Protein: CASCTGNTEAFF. The J gene is TRBJ1-1, the V gene TRBV19; no reliable D call. Trimming took 8 bases from V and 1 from J, leaving 8 bases between them. This CDR3 has 12 residues. The germline gives CDR1 LNHDA, CDR2 SQIVND (reference sequence).

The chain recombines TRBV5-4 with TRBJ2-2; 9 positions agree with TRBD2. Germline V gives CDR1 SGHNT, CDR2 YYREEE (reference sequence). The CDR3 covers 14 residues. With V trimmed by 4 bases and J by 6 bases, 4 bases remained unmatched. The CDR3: CASSLSGSAGELFF. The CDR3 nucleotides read TGTGCCAGCAGCCTTAGCGGGAGCGCCGGGGAGCTGTTTTTT.

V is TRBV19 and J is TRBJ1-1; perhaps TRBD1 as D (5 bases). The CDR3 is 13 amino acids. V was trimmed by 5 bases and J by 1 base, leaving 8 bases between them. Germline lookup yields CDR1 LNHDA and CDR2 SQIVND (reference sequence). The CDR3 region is CASSPTGNTEAFF. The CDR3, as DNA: TGTGCCAGTAGTCCTACAGGGAACACTGAAGCTTTCTTT.

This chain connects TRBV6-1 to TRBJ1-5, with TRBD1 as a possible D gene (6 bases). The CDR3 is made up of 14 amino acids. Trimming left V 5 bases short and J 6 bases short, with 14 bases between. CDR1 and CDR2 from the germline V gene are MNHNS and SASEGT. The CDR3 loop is CASSTNRVSQPQHF. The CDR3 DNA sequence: TGTGCCAGCAGTACAAACAGGGTATCTCAGCCCCAGCATTTT.